A selection of T cell receptor beta chains follows, all from one sample in a study of response to subunit inactivated influenza vaccine. TCRdb re-called the RT-PCR reads through MiXCR, storing one row per CDR3 protein. The table lists 500,000 to 550,000 distinct CDR3 sequences, less than 10% of them singletons. Sequenced material: PBMCs from blood, taken around 25 months after vaccination. The receptors here all came from a man between 50 and 75 years old who received an inactivated influenza vaccine. Both conserved end residues are part of each CDR3. D genes are given only for firm matches. The size field is filled for only some rows; it gives once, few, many or a size class.

J: TRBJ2-7; D: NA; size: NA; V: TRBV6-2/TRBV6-3; CDR3: CASSYSAQVASYEQYF; DNA: TGTGCCAGCAGTTACTCGGCCCAGGTTGCTTCCTACGAGCAGTACTTC
J: TRBJ2-7; D: TRBD2; size: many; V: TRBV28; CDR3: CASRRTSGRGSYEQYF; DNA: TGTGCCAGCAGGAGGACTAGCGGGAGAGGATCCTACGAGCAGTACTTC
J: TRBJ1-5; D: TRBD1; size: many; V: TRBV20-1; CDR3: CSARVTGGYQPQHF; DNA: TGCAGTGCTAGAGTGACAGGGGGGTATCAGCCCCAGCATTTT
J: TRBJ2-5; D: NA; size: many; V: TRBV10-3; CDR3: CAISEVGGKETQYF; DNA: TGTGCCATCAGTGAAGTGGGCGGAAAAGAGACCCAGTACTTC
J: TRBJ1-5; D: TRBD1; size: few; V: TRBV20-1; CDR3: CSARTGVTGQPQHF; DNA: TGCAGTGCTAGAACAGGGGTTACGGGTCAGCCCCAGCATTTT
J: TRBJ1-2; D: NA; size: few; V: TRBV20-1; CDR3: CSARAGSQANYGYTF; DNA: TGCAGTGCTAGAGCTGGGTCACAAGCTAACTATGGCTACACCTTC
J: TRBJ2-2; D: TRBD1; size: many; V: TRBV6-5; CDR3: CASKPMAGTGGTGELFF; DNA: TGTGCCAGCAAACCAATGGCCGGGACAGGGGGCACCGGGGAGCTGTTTTTT
J: TRBJ2-5; D: TRBD1; size: many; V: TRBV29-1; CDR3: CSVDLGQAETQYF; DNA: TGCAGCGTTGATTTGGGACAGGCGGAGACCCAGTACTTC
J: TRBJ1-2; D: NA; size: few; V: TRBV14; CDR3: CASSPFGGTPGYTF; DNA: TGTGCCAGCAGCCCTTTCGGGGGGACGCCCGGCTACACCTTC
J: TRBJ2-1; D: TRBD2; size: many; V: TRBV6-4; CDR3: CASSAGLAGNNEQFF; DNA: TGTGCCAGCAGTGCCGGACTAGCGGGAAACAATGAGCAGTTCTTC
J: TRBJ1-1; D: NA; size: many; V: TRBV4-2; CDR3: CASSQNRRTPEAFF; DNA: TGTGCCAGCAGCCAAAACAGGCGCACGCCTGAAGCTTTCTTT
J: TRBJ2-7; D: TRBD1; size: many; V: TRBV2; CDR3: CASQGVSYEQYF; DNA: TGTGCCAGCCAGGGGGTTTCCTACGAGCAGTACTTC
J: TRBJ2-2; D: NA; size: NA; V: TRBV7-9; CDR3: CASSSSRINTGELFF; DNA: TGTGCCAGCAGCTCTAGCCGGATTAACACCGGGGAGCTGTTTTTT
J: TRBJ1-2; D: NA; size: NA; V: TRBV6-1; CDR3: CASSPGGRTVFLAF; DNA: TGTGCCAGCAGTCCCGGTGGACGCACGGTTTTTCTAGCCTTC
J: TRBJ2-5; D: NA; size: few; V: TRBV15; CDR3: CATSRDDKLDYPQETQYF; DNA: TGTGCCACCAGCAGAGATGATAAATTGGACTATCCACAAGAGACCCAGTACTTC
J: TRBJ2-7; D: NA; size: NA; V: TRBV29-1; CDR3: CSVEVGGTDEQYF; DNA: TGCAGCGTTGAAGTCGGCGGGACGGACGAGCAGTACTTC
J: TRBJ2-3; D: NA; size: NA; V: TRBV10-2; CDR3: CASSDRVFTDTQYF; DNA: TGCGCCAGCAGTGATAGAGTCTTCACAGATACGCAGTATTTT
J: TRBJ2-2; D: NA; size: NA; V: TRBV12-5; CDR3: CASGSPPGELFF; DNA: TGTGCTAGTGGTTCCCCCCCCGGGGAGCTGTTTTTT
J: TRBJ2-3; D: TRBD2; size: NA; V: TRBV12-3/TRBV12-4; CDR3: CASSSGLAHPDTQYF; DNA: TGTGCCAGCAGTTCCGGACTAGCCCACCCGGATACGCAGTATTTT
J: TRBJ2-7; D: NA; size: many; V: TRBV12-3/TRBV12-4; CDR3: CASSFSNPPYEQYF; DNA: TGTGCCAGCAGTTTTTCCAACCCGCCCTACGAGCAGTACTTC
J: TRBJ1-2; D: NA; size: many; V: TRBV12-5; CDR3: CASGLDHRDGYTF; DNA: TGTGCTAGTGGTTTGGACCACAGGGACGGCTACACCTTC
J: TRBJ2-7; D: TRBD2; size: few; V: TRBV20-1; CDR3: CSAYSGLAGGTYEQYF; DNA: TGCAGTGCTTATTCTGGACTAGCGGGAGGTACCTACGAGCAGTACTTC
J: TRBJ2-3; D: TRBD1; size: few; V: TRBV6-1; CDR3: CASSTGQGGDTQYF; DNA: TGTGCCAGCAGTACCGGACAGGGCGGGGATACGCAGTATTTT
J: TRBJ2-1; D: NA; size: few; V: TRBV12-3/TRBV12-4; CDR3: CASKTAQDSYNEQFF; DNA: TGTGCCAGCAAGACGGCCCAAGACTCCTACAATGAGCAGTTCTTC
J: TRBJ2-3; D: NA; size: many; V: TRBV12-3/TRBV12-4; CDR3: CASSPAWTDTQYF; DNA: TGTGCCAGCAGCCCCGCGTGGACAGATACGCAGTATTTT
J: TRBJ2-1; D: NA; size: few; V: TRBV24-1; CDR3: CATSDLHGSSYNEQFF; DNA: TGTGCCACCAGTGATTTGCACGGGAGCTCCTACAATGAGCAGTTCTTC
J: TRBJ2-1; D: TRBD2; size: few; V: TRBV15; CDR3: CATSRQTSGPGNEQFF; DNA: TGTGCCACCAGCAGACAGACTAGCGGTCCTGGCAATGAGCAGTTCTTC
J: TRBJ2-2; D: NA; size: many; V: TRBV14; CDR3: CASSQDPVRGHLTGELFF; DNA: TGTGCCAGCAGCCAAGACCCGGTTCGGGGCCATCTCACCGGGGAGCTGTTTTTT
J: TRBJ2-1; D: NA; size: many; V: TRBV29-1; CDR3: CSVGSPEQFF; DNA: TGCAGCGTTGGATCCCCAGAGCAGTTCTTC
J: TRBJ1-5; D: TRBD1; size: NA; V: TRBV20-1; CDR3: CSASFLHVVGQQNQPQHF; DNA: TGCAGTGCTAGTTTCCTCCATGTAGTGGGACAGCAGAATCAGCCCCAGCATTTT
J: TRBJ2-5; D: NA; size: many; V: TRBV10-3; CDR3: CAISERETQYF; DNA: TGTGCCATCAGTGAGCGGGAGACCCAGTACTTC
J: TRBJ2-7; D: NA; size: many; V: TRBV20-1; CDR3: CSARLYEQYF; DNA: TGCAGTGCCCGACTCTACGAGCAGTACTTC
J: TRBJ2-3; D: TRBD2; size: NA; V: TRBV5-1; CDR3: CASSLLAGSGGGTQYF; DNA: TGCGCCAGCAGCTTGCTAGCGGGGAGCGGAGGGGGGACGCAGTATTTT
J: TRBJ2-3; D: NA; size: NA; V: TRBV5-8; CDR3: CASSFFPGQLTDTQYF; DNA: TGTGCCAGCAGCTTTTTCCCGGGACAACTCACAGATACGCAGTATTTT
J: TRBJ1-1; D: TRBD1; size: few; V: TRBV7-2; CDR3: CASSLQQGARTEAFF; DNA: TGTGCCAGCAGCTTGCAACAGGGGGCGCGGACTGAAGCTTTCTTT
J: TRBJ2-1; D: NA; size: few; V: TRBV5-1; CDR3: CASSLEGEISRSSYNEQFF; DNA: TGCGCCAGCAGCTTGGAGGGGGAGATAAGCAGGAGCTCCTACAATGAGCAGTTCTTC
J: TRBJ2-7; D: NA; size: few; V: TRBV27; CDR3: CASRGRVEHEQYF; DNA: TGTGCCAGCAGAGGCAGGGTAGAGCACGAGCAGTACTTC
J: TRBJ2-2; D: NA; size: few; V: TRBV20-1; CDR3: CSASRQTNTGELFF; DNA: TGCAGTGCTTCTAGACAGACGAACACCGGGGAGCTGTTTTTT
J: TRBJ2-5; D: TRBD1; size: many; V: TRBV5-1; CDR3: CASSLEGTGEETQYF; DNA: TGCGCCAGCAGCTTGGAAGGGACAGGGGAAGAGACCCAGTACTTC
J: TRBJ2-2; D: NA; size: few; V: TRBV21-1; CDR3: CASSKGLADFPGTGELFF; DNA: TGTGCCAGCAGCAAGGGACTAGCGGATTTCCCAGGGACCGGGGAGCTGTTTTTT
J: TRBJ2-1; D: NA; size: many; V: TRBV7-6; CDR3: CASSLTRWNEQFF; DNA: TGTGCCAGCAGCTTAACCAGATGGAATGAGCAGTTCTTC
J: TRBJ1-2; D: NA; size: NA; V: TRBV5-1; CDR3: CASSLVPGSYYGYTF; DNA: TGCGCCAGCAGCTTGGTTCCCGGCAGTTACTATGGCTACACCTTC
J: TRBJ2-7; D: NA; size: NA; V: TRBV4-2; CDR3: CASSRGWAGGTEQYF; DNA: TGTGCCAGCAGCCGGGGGTGGGCAGGCGGTACCGAGCAGTACTTC
J: TRBJ2-7; D: NA; size: NA; V: TRBV11-3; CDR3: CASSRRQVYEQYF; DNA: TGTGCCAGCAGCCGAAGACAGGTTTACGAGCAGTACTTC
J: TRBJ2-2; D: TRBD1; size: NA; V: TRBV4-2; CDR3: CASSQADRGLGELFF; DNA: TGTGCCAGCAGCCAAGCGGACAGGGGGCTGGGGGAGCTGTTTTTT
J: TRBJ2-7; D: NA; size: few; V: TRBV20-1; CDR3: CSASLKASYEQYF; DNA: TGCAGTGCTAGTTTGAAGGCCTCCTACGAGCAGTACTTC
J: TRBJ1-4; D: NA; size: few; V: TRBV28; CDR3: CASSSPFRKQIATNEKLFF; DNA: TGTGCCAGCAGTTCCCCCTTCCGCAAGCAAATTGCAACTAATGAAAAACTGTTTTTT
J: TRBJ1-2; D: TRBD1; size: many; V: TRBV12-3/TRBV12-4; CDR3: CASSPGGGQSSSGYTF; DNA: TGTGCCAGCAGTCCAGGGGGGGGACAATCGTCGTCGGGCTACACCTTC
J: TRBJ1-4; D: NA; size: many; V: TRBV12-3/TRBV12-4; CDR3: CASSRKGTNEKLFF; DNA: TGTGCCAGCAGTCGAAAAGGAACTAATGAAAAACTGTTTTTT
J: TRBJ1-2; D: NA; size: NA; V: TRBV4-3; CDR3: CASSQDSGRDYGYTF; DNA: TGCGCCAGCAGCCAAGATAGCGGCCGGGACTATGGCTACACCTTC
J: TRBJ1-4; D: TRBD1; size: NA; V: TRBV5-1; CDR3: CASSSGAFRQGSNEKLFF; DNA: TGCGCCAGCAGCTCGGGTGCCTTCCGACAGGGGTCTAATGAAAAACTGTTTTTT
J: TRBJ2-7; D: NA; size: many; V: TRBV30; CDR3: CAWSASVRYEQYF; DNA: TGTGCCTGGAGTGCCTCGGTCCGGTACGAGCAGTACTTC
J: TRBJ2-1; D: NA; size: NA; V: TRBV3-1; CDR3: CASSQEPGLLYNEQFF; DNA: TGTGCCAGCAGCCAAGAACCCGGACTACTGTACAATGAGCAGTTCTTC
J: TRBJ2-7; D: NA; size: few; V: TRBV4-2; CDR3: CASSQDWIGGYEQYF; DNA: TGTGCCAGCAGCCAAGATTGGATTGGGGGCTACGAGCAGTACTTC